Shown below are 28 T cell receptor beta chains from a single sample sequenced in a study of cytomegalovirus exposure and HLA in healthy donors. Assay used: immunoSEQ multiplex PCR; TCRdb lists only in-frame clones, some missing. The sample yields some 160,000 clones, about 88% seen once. Sequencing input: PBMCs. The receptors were gathered from a man aged 18 to 29 in good health and CMV-seronegative.

The chain couples TRBV7-9 to TRBJ1-1; a weak D match, TRBD1 (6 bases). V was pared by 6 bases and J by 5 bases, with 16 bases between. Germline assignment: CDR1 SEHNR and CDR2 FQNEAQ (reference sequence). The CDR3 has 14 residues. CDR3 in DNA: TGTGCCAGCAGTCCCACAGGGTTTGGGACTGAAGCTTTCTTT. Translated: CASSPTGFGTEAFF.

The rearrangement joins TRBV28 to TRBJ2-1; D is perhaps TRBD2 (6 bases). Trimming left V 8 bases short and J 7 bases short, with 15 bases between. The germline V gene has CDR1 MDHEN and CDR2 SYDVKM. The CDR3 is made up of 13 amino acids. For the CDR3, the DNA is TGTGCCAGCGAAGAGGGAGGTGTGAATGAGCAGTTCTTC. Translating gives CASEEGGVNEQFF.

V gene TRBV5-1 combines with J gene TRBJ2-7; a weak D match, TRBD2 (5 bases). The ends were cut back, 0 bases at V and 3 bases at J, with 13 bases in the middle. The CDR3 extends over 15 amino acids. CDR1 is SGHRS and CDR2 is YFSETQ in the germline V gene. The CDR3 here is CASSLDSQRIYEQYV. The CDR3 DNA follows: TGCGCCAGCAGCTTGGATAGTCAGCGGATCTACGAGCAGTACGTC.

The chain joins TRBV2 to TRBJ2-1, with D possibly TRBD2 on 7 matching bases. CDR1 and CDR2 (germline): SNHLY, FYNNEI. This CDR3 comprises 14 residues. The V and J ends lost 8 bases and 5 bases respectively, with 16 bases between them. CDR3 DNA sequence: TGTGCCAGCGGGGCGGAGGGGGGGAACAATGAGCAGTTCTTC. It is translated as CASGAEGGNNEQFF.

The rearrangement joins TRBV29-1 to TRBJ2-7; 8 bases agree with TRBD1. Germline V CDR1 and CDR2: SQVTM, ANQGSEA. Trimming took 3 bases from V and 3 from J; bases not matched to a gene: 4. The CDR3 sequence is 13 residues long. CDR3 region: CSVDAGQGYEQYV. In DNA, the CDR3 is TGCAGCGTTGATGCAGGACAGGGCTACGAGCAGTACGTC.

The chain couples TRBV6-4 to TRBJ2-1, with a possible D match to TRBD1 (6 bases). There are 13 residues in the CDR3. Germline V CDR1 and CDR2: MRHNA, SNTAGT. Trimming took 2 bases from V and 5 from J, leaving 7 bases between them. The chain's CDR3 is CASSDRDNNEQFF. CDR3 DNA sequence: TGTGCCAGCAGTGACCGGGACAACAATGAGCAGTTCTTC.

The V gene is TRBV27, the J gene TRBJ2-2; unclear D gene. The CDR3 consists of 14 residues. Germline V gene data show CDR1 as MNHEY and CDR2 as SMNVEV (reference sequence). Between the trimmed V and J ends, which lost 3 bases and 6 bases, there was a span of 11 bases. CDR3 nucleotides: TGTGCCAGCAGTTTGTGGCTCGACTCCGGGGAGCTGTTTTTT. As protein: CASSLWLDSGELFF.

This clone came up a few times. The chain is built from TRBV5-6 and TRBJ2-7, with 8 bases matching TRBD2. Germline trimming cut 7 bases from V and 6 bases from J; bases unmatched to any gene: 3. The CDR3 loop spans 11 amino acids. CDR1 and CDR2 from the germline V gene are SGHDT and YYEEEE. This CDR3 reads CASSAGGEQYV. CDR3 coding DNA: TGTGCCAGCTCGGCGGGGGGCGAGCAGTACGTC.

The gene calls are TRBV5-4 and TRBJ1-2; TRBD1 agrees at 7 bases. This CDR3 comprises 14 residues. The junction had 10 bases not matched to a gene; V was cut back by 0 bases and J by 11 bases. Germline values: CDR1 SGHNT, CDR2 YYREEE (reference sequence). The CDR3: CASSLAGTVRSYTF. The CDR3, as DNA: TGTGCCAGCAGCTTGGCCGGGACAGTCCGTTCGTACACCTTC. The whole variable domain, filled in from reference TRBV5-4 and TRBJ1-2, reads ETGVTQSPTHLIKTRGQQVTLRCSSQSGHNTVSWYQQALGQGPQFIFQYYREEENGRGNFPPRFSGLQFPNYSSELNVNALELDDSALYLCASSLAGTVRSYTFGSGTRLTVV.

The CDR3 loop reads CASSFSGSVFF. The CDR3 region has the DNA TGTGCCAGCAGCTTCTCGGGGTCCGTATTCTTT. The J gene is TRBJ1-1, the V gene TRBV28, with no clear D. The CDR3 covers 11 residues. The germline CDR1 and CDR2 sequences are MDHEN and SYDVKM. V lost 6 bases and J lost 14, with 16 bases in between.

The chain carries TRBV5-1 and TRBJ2-5, with a possible D match to TRBD1 (6 bases). The V and J ends lost 5 bases and 1 base respectively, with 15 bases between them. The CDR3 extends over 15 amino acids. In germline, CDR1 is SGHRS, CDR2 YFSETQ. CDR3 sequence reads: CASSLRDTTQETQYF. Written as DNA, the CDR3 is TGCGCCAGCAGTCTACGGGACACTACCCAAGAGACCCAGTACTTC.

The table lists this clone with a count of one. The genes are TRBV13 and TRBJ1-5; tentatively, D is TRBD1 (5 bases). The germline V gene encodes CDR1 PRHDT and CDR2 FYEKMQ (reference sequence). The CDR3 runs to 14 residues. The V gene lost 4 bases and the J gene lost 1 base, with 8 bases spanning the gap. The CDR3 loop reads CASSSGDSNQPQHF. For the CDR3, the DNA is TGTGCCAGCAGCTCGGGGGACAGCAATCAGCCCCAGCATTTT. The variable domain in full, completed from reference TRBV13 and TRBJ1-5, reads AAGVIQSPRHLIKEKRETATLKCYPIPRHDTVYWYQQGPGQDPQFLISFYEKMQSDKGSIPDRFSAQQFSDYHSELNMSSLELGDSALYFCASSSGDSNQPQHFGDGTRLSIL.

This clone turned up a few times. The gene calls are TRBV5-1 and TRBJ2-7; 9 bases match TRBD2. J gave up 4 bases and V 1 base, and 6 bases lay outside the gene matches. Germline V CDR1 and CDR2: SGHRS, YFSETQ. There are 15 residues in the CDR3. This chain's CDR3 is CASSLNAAGGYEQYV. DNA of the CDR3: TGCGCCAGCAGCTTGAATGCAGCGGGGGGTTACGAGCAGTACGTC.

This rearrangement joins TRBV12-5 to TRBJ2-5; 8 bases are a match to TRBD1. This CDR3 contains 15 residues. The germline CDR1 and CDR2 sequences are LGHNT and FRNRAP. Unmatched junction bases numbered 4, after V lost 0 bases and J lost 4 bases. CDR3 nucleotide sequence: TGTGCTAGTGGTTTGGTTATACAGGGGGGAGAGACCCAGTACTTC. This translates into CASGLVIQGGETQYF.

The chain joins TRBV11-2 to TRBJ2-3; possibly TRBD2 for D (6 bases). Looked up from germline, CDR1 is SGHAT and CDR2 is FQNNGV. The CDR3 loop spans 13 amino acids. V was trimmed by 10 bases and J by 2 bases, leaving 13 bases between them. CDR3 in amino acids: CAIPRGYTDTQYF. The CDR3 region has the DNA TGTGCCATCCCCCGGGGGTACACAGATACGCAGTATTTT.

V is TRBV6-5 and J is TRBJ1-2; 7 positions agree with TRBD1. The CDR3 runs to 15 residues. Germline CDR1 MNHEY, CDR2 SVGAGI. V was pared by 6 bases and J by 2 bases, with 9 bases of the junction left unmatched. The CDR3 reads CASRPFLTGNYGYTF. Written as DNA, the CDR3 is TGTGCCAGCAGGCCTTTTTTGACAGGGAACTATGGCTACACCTTC.

The chain couples TRBV18 to TRBJ2-7; weak D call: TRBD1 (6 bases). Germline V CDR1 and CDR2: KGHSH, LQKENI. This CDR3 has 15 residues. Trimming cost V 2 bases and J 3 bases, with 14 bases left between them. The DNA of the CDR3 is TGTGCCAGCTCACCAAGATGGGGGCCCGGCTACGAGCAGTACTTC. Encoded protein: CASSPRWGPGYEQYF.

The genes are TRBV2 and TRBJ2-2; 12 bases agree with TRBD2. J was trimmed by 5 bases and V by 5 bases; bases with no gene match: 9. This CDR3 spans 17 amino acids. Germline CDR1 and CDR2: SNHLY and FYNNEI. Here the CDR3 reads CASSQAEGLAGTGELFF. The CDR3 DNA sequence: TGTGCCAGCAGTCAGGCGGAGGGACTAGCGGGTACCGGGGAGCTGTTTTTT.

The CDR3 reads CASSASTGGDSNQPQHF. The CDR3 DNA follows: TGTGCCAGCAGTGCCTCGACAGGGGGGGATAGCAATCAGCCCCAGCATTTT. This chain connects TRBV25-1 to TRBJ1-5; 9 bases map to TRBD1. The CDR3 is made up of 17 amino acids. Germline V gene sequence: CDR1 MGHDK, CDR2 SYGVNS. V lost 4 bases and J lost 0; bases outside the gene matches: 7.

The CDR3 bases are TGTGCCAGTAGTATGATTCCAGTGGGCTACACCTTC. Protein product: CASSMIPVGYTF. The chain is built from TRBV19 and TRBJ1-2; D remains ambiguous. V shed 3 bases and J shed 8 bases, with 10 bases lying between them. Germline loops: CDR1 LNHDA, CDR2 SQIVND (reference sequence). The CDR3 is made up of 12 amino acids.

V is TRBV28 and J is TRBJ2-3; 9 bases fit TRBD2. CDR1 is MDHEN, CDR2 SYDVKM, per germline. V lost 6 bases to trimming and J lost 0 bases; unmatched junction nucleotides: 4. The CDR3 runs 15 residues. CDR3 sequence (DNA): TGTGCCAGCAGCCTAGCGGGACGGAGCACAGATACGCAGTATTTT. Protein: CASSLAGRSTDTQYF.

The chain recombines TRBV7-2 with TRBJ2-7; possibly TRBD1 for D (6 bases). V was shortened by 0 bases and J by 4 bases, with 13 bases between the two germline ends. Germline V gene data show CDR1 as SGHTA and CDR2 as FQGNSA. This CDR3 comprises 15 residues. For the CDR3, the DNA is TGTGCCAGCAGCTTAGCCGGGACACCCCTATACGAGCAGTACTTC. This codes for CASSLAGTPLYEQYF.

The chain is built from TRBV6-1 and TRBJ2-1; 8 bases agree with TRBD2. J gave up 5 bases and V 8 bases, and 8 bases lay outside the gene matches. The CDR3 covers 14 residues. Germline values: CDR1 MNHNS, CDR2 SASEGT. CDR3 loop: CASGQREGNNEQFF. For the CDR3, the DNA is TGTGCCAGCGGACAACGGGAGGGAAACAATGAGCAGTTCTTC.

The V call is TRBV19, the J call TRBJ1-6; D is unresolved. Germline CDR1 LNHDA, CDR2 SQIVND (reference sequence). The CDR3 is made up of 9 amino acids. Trimming removed 5 bases from V and 16 bases from J, with 6 bases in between. The CDR3 coding sequence is TGTGCCAGTAGTCCCCGGCTCCACTTT. The encoded protein is CASSPRLHF.

On this clone itself: Relative to the germline gene, one junction end is altered; a read error may explain this. The V and J genes are TRBV7-7 and TRBJ2-5, with 8 bases lining up with TRBD1. This CDR3 contains 14 residues. CDR1 and CDR2 from the germline V gene are SSHAT and FNYEAQ (reference sequence). CDR3: CASSTRGQGETQYF. Written as DNA, the CDR3 is TGTGCTAGCAGCACCAGGGGGCAAGGGGAGACCCAGTACTTC.

In its sample, this clone was seen once. This chain connects TRBV5-1 to TRBJ1-1, with 8 bases that match TRBD1. With 4 bases clipped from V and 1 base from J, the junction kept 6 bases outside the gene matches. From germline, CDR1 is SGHRS and CDR2 YFSETQ. There are 15 residues in the CDR3. CDR3 in DNA: TGCGCCAGCAGCCTGGACAGGGTTGGGAACACTGAAGCTTTCTTT. It translates to CASSLDRVGNTEAFF.

The chain recombines TRBV7-2 with TRBJ2-1, with TRBD1 identical over 10 bases. With 5 bases clipped from V and 4 bases from J, the junction kept 8 bases outside the gene matches. Looked up from germline, CDR1 is SGHTA and CDR2 is FQGNSA. This CDR3 region has 16 residues. CDR3 DNA sequence: TGTGCCAGCAGCGGAACCGGGACAGGGGCGTACAATGAGCAGTTCTTC. Protein: CASSGTGTGAYNEQFF.

V is TRBV5-6 and J is TRBJ2-7; D possibly corresponds to TRBD2 (5 bases). From germline, CDR1 is SGHDT and CDR2 YYEEEE. This CDR3 spans 15 amino acids. V shed 1 base and J shed 2 bases, with 13 bases lying between them. In DNA form, the CDR3 reads TGTGCCAGCAGCTTGAGCGCTAGCTTCCCCTACGAGCAGTACTTC. It is translated as CASSLSASFPYEQYF.